The source of this TCR beta chain is a study of T cell clones after liver transplantation. Study background: Three of the eight recipients were HCV-positive; the rest had non-autoimmune, non-viral transplant indications.

This table comes from immunoSEQ multiplex PCR, and its TCRdb copy is limited to in-frame clones, with some not included. The sample comprises 7,500 to 10,000 clones, 55% to 85% of which are singletons, and roughly a fifth rests with the top ten. The CDR3 sequence is 17 residues long. Per germline, CDR1 SEHNR and CDR2 FQNEAQ (reference sequence). Trimming left V 4 bases short and J 1 base short, with 17 bases between. This clone has just one count. The material was CD8+ T cells from blood, obtained at the approximately 15-month timepoint. The chain has TRBV7-9 and TRBJ2-1; D may be TRBD2 (5 bases). The sequence was collected from a human patient who received a liver transplant. Some T cells may have originated in the graft donor. In DNA form, the CDR3 reads TGTGCCAGCAGCTCGGTTGTGTGGGAGAGGTCCTACAATGAGCAGTTCTTC. It translates to CASSSVVWERSYNEQFF.